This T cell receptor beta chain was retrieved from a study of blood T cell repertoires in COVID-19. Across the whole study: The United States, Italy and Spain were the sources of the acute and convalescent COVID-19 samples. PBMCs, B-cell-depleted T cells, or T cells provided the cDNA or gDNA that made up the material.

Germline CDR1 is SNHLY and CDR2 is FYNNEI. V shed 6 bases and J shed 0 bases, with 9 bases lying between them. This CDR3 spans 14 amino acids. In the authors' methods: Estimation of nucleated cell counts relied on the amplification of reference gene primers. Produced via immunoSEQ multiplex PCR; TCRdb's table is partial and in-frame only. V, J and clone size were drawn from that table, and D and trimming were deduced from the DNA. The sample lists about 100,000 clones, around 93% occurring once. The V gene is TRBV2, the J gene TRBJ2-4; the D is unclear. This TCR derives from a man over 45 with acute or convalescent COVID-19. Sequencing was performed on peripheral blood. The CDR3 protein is CASSALLAKNIQYF. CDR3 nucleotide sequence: TGTGCCAGCAGCGCTTTACTAGCCAAAAACATTCAGTACTTC.